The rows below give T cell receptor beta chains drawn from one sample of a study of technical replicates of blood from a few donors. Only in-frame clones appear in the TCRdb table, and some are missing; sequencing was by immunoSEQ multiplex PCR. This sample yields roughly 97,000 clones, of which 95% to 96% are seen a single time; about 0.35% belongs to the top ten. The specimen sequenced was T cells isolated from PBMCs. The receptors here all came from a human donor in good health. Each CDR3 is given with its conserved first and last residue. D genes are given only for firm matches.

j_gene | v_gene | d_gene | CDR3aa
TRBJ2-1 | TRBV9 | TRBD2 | CASSFRLAGEAYNEQFF
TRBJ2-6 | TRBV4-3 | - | CASSQVLGPSGANVLTF
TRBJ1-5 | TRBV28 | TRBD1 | CASSRDREVGQPQHF
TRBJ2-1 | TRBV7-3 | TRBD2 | CASSRQAGGVYNEQFF
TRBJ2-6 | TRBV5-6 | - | CASSLRSTGANVLTF
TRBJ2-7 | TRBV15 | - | CATSRDTGYEQYF
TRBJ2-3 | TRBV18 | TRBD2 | CASSPQGAGGVDTQYF
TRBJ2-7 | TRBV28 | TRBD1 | CASSPTGLRSEQYF
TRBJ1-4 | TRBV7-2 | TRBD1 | CASSFGQGQNEKLFF
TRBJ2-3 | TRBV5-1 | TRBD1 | CASTPWDRETDTQYF
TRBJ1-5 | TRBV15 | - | CATSRAGAGFQPQHF
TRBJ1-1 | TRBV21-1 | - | CASSLGRNTEAFF
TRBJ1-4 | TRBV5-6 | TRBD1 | CASSSRAQGEKLFF
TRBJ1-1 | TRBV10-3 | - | CAIRDGLGGTEAFF
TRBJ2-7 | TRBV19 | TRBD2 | CASSITGGRYEQYF
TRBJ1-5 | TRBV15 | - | CATSRGRSNQPQHF
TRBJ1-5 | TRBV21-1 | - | CATGGGVVESNQPQHF
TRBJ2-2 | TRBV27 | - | CASSLGRSGELFF
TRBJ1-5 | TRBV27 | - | CASSLYPGGGNQPQHF
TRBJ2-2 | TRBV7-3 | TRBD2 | CASSPLTSGSGELFF
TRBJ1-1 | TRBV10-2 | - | CASKWGVRTEAFF
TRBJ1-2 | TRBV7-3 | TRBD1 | CASSPGTGGFYGYTF
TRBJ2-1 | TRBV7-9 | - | CASSPVVGSAYNEQFF
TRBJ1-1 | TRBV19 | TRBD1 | CASSITGVNTEAFF
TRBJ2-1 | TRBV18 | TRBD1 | CASSPRGTGNPYNEQFF
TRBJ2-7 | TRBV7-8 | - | CASSLGASIGHEQYF
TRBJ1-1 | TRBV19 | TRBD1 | CASRPPGDSKEAFF
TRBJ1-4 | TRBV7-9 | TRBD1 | CASSPTTGATTNEKLFF
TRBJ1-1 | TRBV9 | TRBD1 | CASSEQGDTEAFF
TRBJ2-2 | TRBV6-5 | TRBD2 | CASRLAGGRTGELFF
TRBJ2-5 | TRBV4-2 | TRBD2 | CASSQGLAELETQYF
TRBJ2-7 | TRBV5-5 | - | CASSPDWAYEQYF
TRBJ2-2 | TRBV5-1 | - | CASSSGTGPNTGELFF
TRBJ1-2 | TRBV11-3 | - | CASSHTTSGYTF
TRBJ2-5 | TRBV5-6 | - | CASSSEGDFLETQYF
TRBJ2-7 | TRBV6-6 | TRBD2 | CATRGGLAAYEQYF
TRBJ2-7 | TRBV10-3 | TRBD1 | CAISESATGIYEQYF
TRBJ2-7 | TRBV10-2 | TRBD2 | CASSESTSGIYEQYF
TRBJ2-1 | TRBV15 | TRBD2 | CATSTWGLAGGREQFF
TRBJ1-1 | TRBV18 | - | CASSLTENTEAFF
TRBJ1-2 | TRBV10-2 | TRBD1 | CASSESTGGSYGYTF
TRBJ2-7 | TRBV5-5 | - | CASSYLSEQYF
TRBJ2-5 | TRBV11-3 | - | CASSSYVQQETQYF
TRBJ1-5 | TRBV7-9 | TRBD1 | CASSPGGYEQPQHF
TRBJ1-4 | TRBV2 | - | CASTIVQTEKLFF
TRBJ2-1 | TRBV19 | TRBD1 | CASVDSGTGGLNEQFF
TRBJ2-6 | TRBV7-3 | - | CASSLIAGANVLTF
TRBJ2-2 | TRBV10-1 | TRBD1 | CASVPGQGGTGELFF
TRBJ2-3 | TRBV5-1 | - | CASSLGLDVDTQYF
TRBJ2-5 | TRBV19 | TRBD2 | CASRGLAGEETQYF
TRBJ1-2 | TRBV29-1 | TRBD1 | CSVEDRGPGYTF
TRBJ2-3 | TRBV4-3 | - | CASSQDTGPDTQYF
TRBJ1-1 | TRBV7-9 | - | CASRPGGANTEAFF